A single sample gave rise to the 14 T cell receptor beta chains below, sequenced in a study of T cells after yellow fever vaccination. TCRdb re-derived calls from the 5' RACE reads in MiXCR, one entry per CDR3 protein. Here the sample spans about 580,000 distinct CDR3 sequences, about 15% being singletons. Sequences were derived from PBMCs, sampled less than 6 days after the first yellow fever vaccination. The source of these receptors is a man between 18 and 35 years old who received the YFV17D yellow fever vaccine.

Only a few counts were recorded for this clonotype. The chain links TRBV10-2 to TRBJ2-4; the match to TRBD1 covers 9 bases. Per germline, CDR1 WSHSY and CDR2 SAAADI. With 3 bases clipped from V and 3 bases from J, the junction kept 18 bases outside the gene matches. CDR3 length: 20 residues. This chain's CDR3 is CASSERNPAGTGSHKNIQYF. The CDR3 coding sequence is TGCGCCAGCAGTGAACGAAACCCGGCCGGGACAGGGTCCCACAAAAACATTCAGTACTTC.

This rearrangement joins TRBV27 to TRBJ2-7; tentatively, D is TRBD1 (6 bases). Trimming left V 2 bases short and J 5 bases short, with 13 bases between. This CDR3 has 14 amino acids. Germline V lookup: CDR1 MNHEY, CDR2 SMNVEV (reference sequence). Here the CDR3 DNA reads TGTGCCAGCAGTTTAAGGGACAAACACCACGAGCAGTACTTC. It codes for CASSLRDKHHEQYF.

This clonotype has a count of ten or more. The J gene is TRBJ2-2, the V gene TRBV6-4; either TRBD1 or TRBD2 may supply D (6 bases each). Germline assignment: CDR1 MRHNA and CDR2 SNTAGT. Trimming took off 0 bases at V and 4 bases at J, with 12 bases between the two ends. The CDR3 is 16 amino acids. The CDR3 DNA follows: TGTGCCAGCAGTGACTCGAGGGGGGTCTCCACCGGGGAGCTGTTTTTT. Amino acids: CASSDSRGVSTGELFF.

This clonotype was picked up a small number of times. The gene calls are TRBV9 and TRBJ2-7, with D possibly being TRBD1 or TRBD2 (6 bases each). Germline CDR1 is SGDLS and CDR2 is YYNGEE. The V and J ends lost 7 bases and 2 bases respectively, with 16 bases between them. This CDR3 region has 14 residues. The CDR3, as DNA: TGTGCCAGCGGAGGGGGTGCCGCCCCCTACGAGCAGTACTTC. Amino acid sequence: CASGGGAAPYEQYF. Full variable domain (rest looked up from reference TRBV9 and TRBJ2-7): DSGVTQTPKHLITATGQRVTLRCSPRSGDLSVYWYQQSLDQGLQFLIQYYNGEERAKGNILERFSAQQFPDLHSELNLSSLELGDSALYFCASGGGAAPYEQYFGPGTRLTVT.

This chain links TRBV12-3 or TRBV12-4 with TRBJ2-7; 10 bases are shared with TRBD1. The CDR3 has 18 amino acids. This CDR3 reads CTSSLIPGQGPSSYEQYV. The CDR3 bases are TGTACCAGCAGTTTAATCCCGGGACAGGGGCCGAGCTCCTACGAGCAGTACGTC.

V is TRBV5-1 and J is TRBJ2-2; 13 bases map to TRBD2. The CDR3 has 19 residues. V was pared by 1 base and J by 0 bases, with 6 bases of the junction left unmatched. Germline values: CDR1 SGHRS, CDR2 YFSETQ. CDR3 sequence (DNA): TGCGCCAGCAGCTTGCCCCGGACTAGCGGGGGTCCGAACACCGGGGAGCTGTTTTTT. Translation gives CASSLPRTSGGPNTGELFF.

The gene calls are TRBV6-5 and TRBJ2-5, with 7 bases aligning to TRBD1. Germline assignment: CDR1 MNHEY and CDR2 SVGAGI. The V and J ends lost 0 bases and 2 bases, in that order; junction bases with no gene match: 12. The CDR3 spans 18 residues. The CDR3: CASSYSNPGTEIQETQYF. CDR3 coding DNA: TGTGCCAGCAGTTACTCGAACCCAGGGACAGAAATACAAGAGACCCAGTACTTC.

The chain carries TRBV29-1 and TRBJ1-1; TRBD1 matches at 9 bases. The J segment lost 5 bases and the V segment lost 6 bases, leaving 7 bases of the junction unmatched. CDR1 is SQVTM, CDR2 ANQGSEA, per germline. The CDR3 totals 13 residues. The DNA for the CDR3 is TGCAGCGTGAACAGGGGGCGCGGGACTGAAGCTTTCTTT. It encodes CSVNRGRGTEAFF. Complete variable domain (other parts from reference TRBV29-1 and TRBJ1-1): SAVISQKPSRDICQRGTSLTIQCQVDSQVTMMFWYRQQPGQSLTLIATANQGSEATYESGFVIDKFPISRPNLTFSTLTVSNMSPEDSSIYLCSVNRGRGTEAFFGQGTRLTVV.

At least ten counts were recorded for this clonotype. V gene TRBV25-1 combines with J gene TRBJ2-5, with a possible D match to TRBD1 (5 bases). Germline V gene sequence: CDR1 MGHDK, CDR2 SYGVNS. CDR3 size: 13 residues. Deletions cut 3 bases from V and 2 bases from J, with 7 bases between. This chain's CDR3 is CASSDRAQETQYF. In DNA form, the CDR3 reads TGTGCCAGCAGTGACAGGGCGCAAGAGACCCAGTACTTC. Looking up the rest from reference TRBV25-1 and TRBJ2-5 gives the full variable domain: EADIYQTPRYLVIGTGKKITLECSQTMGHDKMYWYQQDPGMELHLIHYSYGVNSTEKGDLSSESTVSRIRTEHFPLTLESARPSHTSQYLCASSDRAQETQYFGPGTRLLVL.

A few counts support this clonotype. The chain carries TRBV7-9 and TRBJ2-7; D gene uncertain. The length of the CDR3 is 13 residues. The V gene lost 3 bases and the J gene lost 2 bases, with 8 bases spanning the gap. The V gene's germline CDR1 is SEHNR and CDR2 FQNEAQ (reference sequence). CDR3 residues: CASSFSPPYEQYV. CDR3 DNA sequence: TGTGCCAGCAGCTTTAGTCCCCCCTACGAGCAGTACGTC.

This clonotype has just a few counts. CDR3 loop: CASSLGWGGQNEQYV. In nucleotides, the CDR3 is TGTGCCAGCAGCTTAGGGTGGGGGGGCCAGAACGAGCAGTACGTC. V gene TRBV7-2 combines with J gene TRBJ2-7, with a tentative D call TRBD2 (7 bases). Germline V gene lookup returns CDR1 SGHTA and CDR2 FQGNSA. The CDR3 is 15 amino acids. V lost 1 base, J lost 5 bases, and 15 bases lay in between.

This rearrangement joins TRBV18 to TRBJ1-4; 7 bases fit TRBD1. The CDR3 loop spans 16 amino acids. V lost 5 bases and J lost 7; bases outside the gene matches: 13. Looked up from germline, CDR1 is KGHSH and CDR2 is LQKENI. This chain's CDR3 is CASSWDSSAPFEKLFF. The CDR3 coding sequence is TGTGCCAGCTCATGGGACAGCTCGGCGCCGTTTGAAAAACTGTTTTTT.

The rearrangement uses TRBV6-2 or TRBV6-3 and TRBJ2-7; no definite D call. The length of the CDR3 is 14 residues. CDR1 and CDR2 from the germline V gene are MNHEY and SVGEGT. Deletions cut 0 bases from V and 1 base from J, with 7 bases between. CDR3 loop: CASSYSKSSYEQYV. CDR3 nucleotides: TGTGCCAGCAGTTACTCGAAGAGTTCCTACGAGCAGTACGTC.

This clonotype occurred a few times. The chain uses TRBV4-3 and TRBJ2-7; unclear D gene. V was clipped by 0 bases and J by 3 bases, with 9 bases between them. The V gene's germline CDR1 is LGHNA and CDR2 YSLEER. The CDR3 consists of 14 residues. The CDR3 is CASSQDGQIYEQYF. Here the CDR3 DNA reads TGCGCCAGCAGCCAAGACGGCCAGATCTACGAGCAGTACTTC.